This is a list of T cell receptor beta chains from one sample in a study of T-cell memory formation after mild COVID-19. TCRdb reanalysed the 5' RACE reads using MiXCR and keeps one entry per CDR3 protein. The sample holds about 290,000 distinct CDR3 sequences, more than 15% seen once. The sequencing input was PBMCs or a T cell subset sorted from them (not recorded which). The receptors were sampled from a man in his late teens or twenties who had mild COVID-19 (a few samples of this study predate the infection). Cell type and time point are not known. CDR3s include the opening cysteine and the closing phenylalanine or tryptophan. The D gene is left open where the match is weak. A clone size is listed for some rows: how often the clone was seen (once, few, many), or a class if it is expanded.

j_call d_call v_call clone_size cdr3_aa cdr3_nt
TRBJ1-5 TRBD1 TRBV4-2 few CASSRGQGVNQPQHF TGTGCCAGCAGCCGAGGACAGGGGGTCAATCAGCCCCAGCATTTT
TRBJ2-2 NA TRBV4-2 once CASSPPSVTGELFF TGTGCCAGCAGCCCCCCCTCAGTGACCGGGGAGCTGTTTTTT
TRBJ1-1 TRBD1 TRBV19 NA CASSTGTGADTEAFF TGTGCCAGTAGTACTGGGACAGGGGCGGACACTGAAGCTTTCTTT
TRBJ2-3 NA TRBV7-2 NA CASSLTLRSIHTQYF TGTGCCAGCAGCCTTACTCTGAGGAGTATCCATACGCAGTATTTT
TRBJ1-2 NA TRBV7-9 NA CASSALGQFGNGYTF TGTGCCAGCAGCGCTCTCGGGCAGTTTGGCAATGGCTACACCTTC
TRBJ1-1 NA TRBV9 few CASTSGQNTEAFF TGTGCCAGCACCTCCGGACAGAACACTGAAGCTTTCTTT
TRBJ2-1 TRBD2 TRBV11-2 NA CASSLGLAGASYNEQFF TGTGCCAGCAGCTTAGGGCTAGCGGGGGCGTCCTACAATGAGCAGTTCTTC
TRBJ2-7 NA TRBV30 few CAWSVHAGSEQYF TGTGCCTGGAGTGTACACGCGGGTTCCGAGCAGTACTTC
TRBJ2-3 NA TRBV12-3/TRBV12-4 few CASRVADTQYF TGTGCCAGCAGGGTGGCAGATACGCAGTATTTT
TRBJ2-1 TRBD1 TRBV7-7 few CASSLGDSSYNEQFF TGTGCCAGCAGCCTTGGGGACAGCTCCTACAATGAGCAGTTCTTC
TRBJ2-5 NA TRBV29-1 NA CSVVDGGRAETQYF TGCAGCGTTGTAGACGGGGGGCGGGCAGAGACCCAGTACTTC
TRBJ2-1 TRBD1 TRBV29-1 few CSVGTGGREQFF TGCAGCGTTGGGACAGGCGGCCGTGAGCAGTTCTTC
TRBJ1-2 TRBD1 TRBV12-3/TRBV12-4 NA CASSPQGALHGYTF TGTGCCAGCAGTCCGCAGGGGGCACTACATGGCTACACCTTC
TRBJ2-5 NA TRBV7-2 NA CASSPYPTTQETQYF TGTGCCAGCAGCCCGTACCCCACTACCCAAGAGACCCAGTACTTC
TRBJ2-1 TRBD2 TRBV7-2 NA CAGGTGTRGGEQFF TGTGCCGGCGGAACCGGGACTAGGGGTGGAGAGCAGTTCTTC
TRBJ1-1 NA TRBV10-2 NA CASSESGGTEAFF TGCGCCAGCAGTGAGTCGGGGGGTACTGAAGCTTTCTTT
TRBJ1-1 NA TRBV12-3/TRBV12-4 few CASSFSTDEAFF TGTGCCAGCAGTTTTAGTACAGATGAAGCTTTCTTT
TRBJ2-5 NA TRBV9 many CASSGQPFETQYF TGTGCCAGCAGCGGGCAGCCATTTGAGACCCAGTACTTC
TRBJ2-2 NA TRBV5-1 many CASNSRNTGELFF TGCGCCAGCAACTCGAGGAACACCGGGGAGCTGTTTTTT
TRBJ2-4 TRBD2 TRBV7-2 many CASSFAGENIQYF TGTGCCAGCAGCTTCGCGGGGGAAAACATTCAGTACTTC
TRBJ1-5 NA TRBV20-1 NA CSARNLNQPQHF TGCAGTGCTAGGAACCTCAATCAGCCCCAGCATTTT
TRBJ2-5 NA TRBV5-1 few CASGRDIQETQYF TGCGCCAGCGGCCGGGACATCCAAGAGACCCAGTACTTC
TRBJ1-2 TRBD1 TRBV6-5 NA CASSLQGPGGYTF TGTGCCAGCAGTTTACAGGGGCCGGGCGGCTACACCTTC
TRBJ1-1 NA TRBV12-3/TRBV12-4 few CASTLPGHWNTEAFF TGTGCCAGCACCCTCCCGGGACACTGGAACACTGAAGCTTTCTTT
TRBJ2-1 TRBD2 TRBV19 few CASSMGGYEQFF TGTGCCAGTAGTATGGGGGGGTATGAGCAGTTCTTC
TRBJ1-5 NA TRBV7-9 few CASSFGGTHNQPQHF TGTGCCAGCAGCTTCGGGGGGACCCACAATCAGCCCCAGCATTTT
TRBJ2-3 NA TRBV21-1 NA CASSNQRRDRSTDTQYF TGTGCCAGCAGCAATCAAAGGCGGGACAGGAGCACAGATACGCAGTATTTT
TRBJ1-1 NA TRBV20-1 NA CSAPSVGGTEAFF TGCAGTGCTCCCTCTGTGGGGGGCACTGAAGCTTTCTTT
TRBJ2-5 NA TRBV29-1 NA CSVETFKAREETQYF TGCAGCGTTGAGACCTTTAAAGCCAGGGAAGAGACCCAGTACTTC
TRBJ1-1 NA TRBV7-9 few CAPQRAPGTEAFF TGTGCCCCCCAACGGGCTCCGGGCACTGAAGCTTTCTTT
TRBJ1-1 NA TRBV7-9 many CASSLVTNTEAFF TGTGCCAGCAGCTTAGTTACGAACACTGAAGCTTTCTTT
TRBJ1-2 NA TRBV29-1 NA CSVEESNVGYTF TGCAGCGTTGAGGAATCCAATGTTGGCTACACCTTC
TRBJ2-7 NA TRBV5-1 NA CASSRVSYEQYF TGCGCCAGCAGCCGAGTCTCCTACGAGCAGTACTTC
TRBJ2-3 TRBD2 TRBV27 few CASSGGGLSTDTQYF TGTGCCAGCAGTGGGGGGGGGTTAAGCACAGATACGCAGTATTTT
TRBJ1-1 NA TRBV20-1 many CSATRTDTEAFF TGCAGTGCTACAAGGACAGACACTGAAGCTTTCTTT
TRBJ2-3 NA TRBV6-5 few CASSYSARPTGTDTQYF TGTGCCAGCAGTTACTCGGCCAGACCGACCGGCACAGATACGCAGTATTTT
TRBJ2-3 NA TRBV25-1 NA CASSEGLGPTDTQYF TGTGCCAGCAGTGAAGGGCTAGGACCAACAGATACGCAGTATTTT
TRBJ1-2 NA TRBV6-2/TRBV6-3 few CASNLGSYGYTF TGTGCCAGCAATCTGGGCTCGTATGGCTACACCTTC
TRBJ2-5 NA TRBV7-9 few CASSGPVVQETQYF TGTGCCAGCAGCGGCCCGGTAGTTCAAGAGACCCAGTACTTC
TRBJ2-4 NA TRBV30 NA CAWGALGGTAKNIQYF TGTGCCTGGGGCGCCCTAGGGGGGACGGCCAAAAACATTCAGTACTTC
TRBJ2-2 TRBD2 TRBV15 few CATSVAGLAGTGELFF TGTGCCACCAGCGTAGCGGGACTAGCGGGGACCGGGGAGCTGTTTTTT
TRBJ2-6 NA TRBV7-3 few CASSLKTTLGANVLTF TGTGCCAGCAGCTTAAAGACGACTCTTGGGGCCAACGTCCTGACTTTC
TRBJ2-3 TRBD1 TRBV5-1 many CASSAAGTGAADTQYF TGCGCCAGCAGCGCCGCCGGGACAGGGGCGGCAGATACGCAGTATTTT
TRBJ1-1 TRBD1 TRBV18 NA CASSPTEQGKEAFF TGTGCCAGCTCGCCAACTGAACAGGGGAAGGAAGCTTTCTTT
TRBJ1-5 TRBD1 TRBV24-1 many CATSQTGFNQPQHF TGTGCCACCAGTCAGACAGGGTTCAATCAGCCCCAGCATTTT
TRBJ2-3 TRBD2 TRBV18 NA CASSPQSTSDTQYF TGTGCCAGCTCACCACAAAGCACTAGCGACACGCAGTATTTT
TRBJ2-3 TRBD2 TRBV12-3/TRBV12-4 few CASSLIAGGGDTQYF TGTGCCAGCAGTTTAATAGCGGGGGGCGGGGATACGCAGTATTTT
TRBJ1-1 TRBD1 TRBV27 NA CASSEGYGQGVNTEAFF TGTGCCAGCAGCGAGGGTTACGGACAGGGGGTGAACACTGAAGCTTTCTTT
TRBJ2-2 NA TRBV3-1 few CASSQVWTLAGELFF TGTGCCAGCAGCCAAGTATGGACGCTCGCCGGGGAGCTGTTTTTT
TRBJ2-4 NA TRBV27 few CASSQQGTKNIQYF TGTGCCAGCAGCCAACAGGGAACCAAAAACATTCAGTACTTC
TRBJ2-1 NA TRBV11-2 NA CASRPGVNEQFF TGTGCCAGCAGACCAGGGGTAAATGAGCAGTTCTTC
TRBJ2-2 NA TRBV7-3 NA CASSLYRGATYTGELFF TGTGCCAGCAGCTTATACCGGGGGGCAACGTACACCGGGGAGCTGTTTTTT
TRBJ1-1 NA TRBV5-1 many CASSLAPANTEAFF TGCGCCAGCAGCTTGGCCCCAGCAAACACTGAAGCTTTCTTT